A single T cell receptor beta chain is shown here with its context. This clonotype was detected only a few times. Its cognate antigen has yet to be identified. No base qualities exist here, and no much larger clone lies one base off it. The CDR3 covers 14 residues, taking in both the cysteine and the phenylalanine. The CDR3 DNA has 42 bases and is translated from base 1. V and J lose 5 bases and 9 bases, and a span of 17 bases separates them. This sample stems from a study of patients and donors after allogeneic stem cell transplantation (dated by TCRdb to the early 2020s). Libraries were built with RT-PCR. The instrument was a NextSeq 550. Starting from the raw public reads, TCRdb applied fastp trimming at Q25, assembled clones with MiXCR and retained in-frame beta chains. One record per CDR3 amino acid sequence lists the most common genes and DNA. Here the sample has 25,000 to 40,000 distinct CDR3 sequences; 37% occur a single time. The ten largest clones represent less than 85% of the sample.

The TCR was taken from a human donor who was either an allogeneic HSCT recipient or a stem cell or donor lymphocyte infusion donor (not recorded which). It is not recorded whose cells these are; they may come from a transplant donor. Recombination linked TRBV12-3 or TRBV12-4 to TRBJ2-1; tentative D gene TRBD1, with 6 bases matching. The sequenced sample was blood, either unsorted or a sorted T cell fraction (not recorded which). The nucleotide sequence reads TGTGCCAGCAGTCCAATCCTTGGACAGTCTGAGCAGTTCTTC. Translated, this gives CASSPILGQSEQFF.